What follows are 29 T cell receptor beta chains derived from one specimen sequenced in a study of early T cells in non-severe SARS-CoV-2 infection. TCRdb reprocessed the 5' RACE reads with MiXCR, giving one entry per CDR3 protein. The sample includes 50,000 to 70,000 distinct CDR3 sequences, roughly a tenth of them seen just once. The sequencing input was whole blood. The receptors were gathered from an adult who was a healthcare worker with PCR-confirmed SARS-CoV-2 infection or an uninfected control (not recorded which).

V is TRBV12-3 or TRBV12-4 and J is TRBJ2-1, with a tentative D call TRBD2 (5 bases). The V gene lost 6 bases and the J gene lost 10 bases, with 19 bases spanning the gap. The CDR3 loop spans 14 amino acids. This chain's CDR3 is CASRKTSTAWEQFF. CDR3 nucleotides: TGTGCCAGCAGAAAAACTAGTACAGCTTGGGAGCAGTTCTTC.

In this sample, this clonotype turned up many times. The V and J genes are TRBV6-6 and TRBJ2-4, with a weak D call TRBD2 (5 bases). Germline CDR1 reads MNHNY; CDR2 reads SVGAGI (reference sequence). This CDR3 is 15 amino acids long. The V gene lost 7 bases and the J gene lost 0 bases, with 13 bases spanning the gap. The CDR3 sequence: CASKEEALAKNIQYF. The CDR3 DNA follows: TGTGCCAGCAAGGAGGAGGCCTTAGCCAAAAACATTCAGTACTTC.

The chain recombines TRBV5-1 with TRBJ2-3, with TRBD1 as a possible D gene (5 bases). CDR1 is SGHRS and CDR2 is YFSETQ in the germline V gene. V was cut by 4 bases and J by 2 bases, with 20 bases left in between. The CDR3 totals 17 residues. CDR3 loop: CASSLGLSALYTDTQYF. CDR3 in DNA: TGCGCCAGCAGCCTGGGGCTGTCAGCGCTATACACAGATACGCAGTATTTT.

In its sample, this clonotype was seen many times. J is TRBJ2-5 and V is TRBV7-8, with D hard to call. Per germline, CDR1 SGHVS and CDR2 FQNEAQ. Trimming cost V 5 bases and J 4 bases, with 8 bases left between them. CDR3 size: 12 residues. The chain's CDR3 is CASSRAGETQYF. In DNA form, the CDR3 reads TGTGCCAGCAGCCGGGCCGGAGAGACCCAGTACTTC.

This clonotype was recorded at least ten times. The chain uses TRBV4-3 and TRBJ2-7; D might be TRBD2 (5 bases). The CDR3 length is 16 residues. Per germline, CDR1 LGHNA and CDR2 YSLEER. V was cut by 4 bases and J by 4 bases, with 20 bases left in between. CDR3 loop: CASSPTMDLGLYEQYF. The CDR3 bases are TGCGCCAGCAGCCCTACTATGGACCTTGGACTTTACGAGCAGTACTTC.

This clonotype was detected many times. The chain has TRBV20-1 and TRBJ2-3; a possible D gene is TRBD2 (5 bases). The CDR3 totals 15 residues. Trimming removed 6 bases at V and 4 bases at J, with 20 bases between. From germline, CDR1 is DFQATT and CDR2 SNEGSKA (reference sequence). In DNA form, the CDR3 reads TGCAGTGCACCACTGGAAGGGAGTGCGGCAGATACGCAGTATTTT. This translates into CSAPLEGSAADTQYF.

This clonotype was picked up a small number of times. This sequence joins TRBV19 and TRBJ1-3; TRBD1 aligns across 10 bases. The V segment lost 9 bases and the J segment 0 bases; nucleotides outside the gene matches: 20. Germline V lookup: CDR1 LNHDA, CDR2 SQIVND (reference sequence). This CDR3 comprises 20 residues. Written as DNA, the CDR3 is TGTGCCAGCCGCCCCCCCCGGGACAGGGGCCCTCAAGTCTCTGGAAACACCATATATTTT. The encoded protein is CASRPPRDRGPQVSGNTIYF.

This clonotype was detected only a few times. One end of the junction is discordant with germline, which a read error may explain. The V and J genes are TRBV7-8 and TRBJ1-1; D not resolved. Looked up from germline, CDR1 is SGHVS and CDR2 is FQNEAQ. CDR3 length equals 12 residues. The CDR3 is CASSPQQSEVFF. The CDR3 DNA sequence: TGTGCCAGCAGCCCACAACAGAGTGAAGTTTTCTTT.

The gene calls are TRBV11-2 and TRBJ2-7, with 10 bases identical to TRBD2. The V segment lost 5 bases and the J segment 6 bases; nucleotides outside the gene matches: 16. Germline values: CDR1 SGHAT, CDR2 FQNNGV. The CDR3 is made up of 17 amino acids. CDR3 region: CASSARPSPGTSAEQYF. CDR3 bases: TGTGCCAGCAGCGCCCGCCCCTCGCCCGGGACTAGCGCCGAGCAGTACTTC.

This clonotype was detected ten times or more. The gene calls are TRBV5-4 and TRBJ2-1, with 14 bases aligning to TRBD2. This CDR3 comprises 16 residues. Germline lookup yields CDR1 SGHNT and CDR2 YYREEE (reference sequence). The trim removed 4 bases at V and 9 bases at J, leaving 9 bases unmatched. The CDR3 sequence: CASSGPGLAGAAEQFF. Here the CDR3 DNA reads TGTGCCAGCAGCGGTCCGGGACTAGCGGGAGCCGCTGAGCAGTTCTTC.

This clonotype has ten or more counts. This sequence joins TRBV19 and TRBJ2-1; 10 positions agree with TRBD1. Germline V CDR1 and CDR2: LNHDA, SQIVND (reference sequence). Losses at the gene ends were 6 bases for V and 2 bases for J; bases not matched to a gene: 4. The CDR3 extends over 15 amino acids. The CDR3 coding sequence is TGTGCCAGTAGAGCCGGGACAGGGGCCTACAATGAGCAGTTCTTC. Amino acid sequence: CASRAGTGAYNEQFF.

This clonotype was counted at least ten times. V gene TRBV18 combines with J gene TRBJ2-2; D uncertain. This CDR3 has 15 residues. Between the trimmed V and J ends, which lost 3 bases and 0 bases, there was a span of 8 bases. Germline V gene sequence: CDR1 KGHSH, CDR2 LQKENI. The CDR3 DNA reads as TGTGCCAGCTCACCTGTGGGGTCGAACACCGGGGAGCTGTTTTTT. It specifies CASSPVGSNTGELFF. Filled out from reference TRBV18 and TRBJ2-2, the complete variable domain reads NAGVMQNPRHLVRRRGQEARLRCSPMKGHSHVYWYRQLPEEGLKFMVYLQKENIIDESGMPKERFSAEFPKEGPSILRIQQVVRGDSAAYFCASSPVGSNTGELFFGEGSRLTVL.

Here the CDR3 DNA reads TGCGCCAGCAGCCAAGATCTGCTGTCGGACAGCTACTCTGGAAACACCATATATTTT. Translating gives CASSQDLLSDSYSGNTIYF. V usage is TRBV4-3 and J usage is TRBJ1-3, with a possible D match to TRBD1 (6 bases). The CDR3 length is 19 residues. In germline, CDR1 is LGHNA, CDR2 YSLEER. The V gene lost 0 bases and the J gene lost 0 bases, with 18 bases spanning the gap.

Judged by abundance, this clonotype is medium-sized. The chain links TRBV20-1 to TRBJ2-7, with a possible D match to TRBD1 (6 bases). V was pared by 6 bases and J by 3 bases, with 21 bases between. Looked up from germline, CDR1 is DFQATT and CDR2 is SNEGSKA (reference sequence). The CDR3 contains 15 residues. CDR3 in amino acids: CSASRDTLSFYEQYF. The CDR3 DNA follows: TGCAGTGCCAGCAGGGACACTTTATCCTTCTACGAGCAGTACTTC.

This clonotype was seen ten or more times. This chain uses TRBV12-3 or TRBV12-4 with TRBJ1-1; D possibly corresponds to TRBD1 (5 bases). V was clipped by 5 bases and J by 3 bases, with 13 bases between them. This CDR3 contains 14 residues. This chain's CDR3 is CASSGVVGDTEAFF. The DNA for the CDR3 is TGTGCCAGCAGTGGGGTGGTAGGGGACACTGAAGCTTTCTTT.

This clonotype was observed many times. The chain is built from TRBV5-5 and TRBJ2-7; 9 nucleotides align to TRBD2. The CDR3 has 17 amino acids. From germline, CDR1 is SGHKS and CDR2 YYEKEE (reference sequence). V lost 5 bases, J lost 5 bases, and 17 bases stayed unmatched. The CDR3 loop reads CASSLRTSAYGPHEQYF. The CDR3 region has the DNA TGTGCCAGCAGTCTCAGGACTAGCGCCTACGGACCCCACGAGCAGTACTTC.

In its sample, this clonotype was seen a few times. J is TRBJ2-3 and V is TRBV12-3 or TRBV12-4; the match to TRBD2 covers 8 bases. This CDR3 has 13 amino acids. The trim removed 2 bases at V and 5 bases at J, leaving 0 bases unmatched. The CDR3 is CASSLLAGDTQYF. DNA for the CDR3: TGTGCCAGCAGTTTACTAGCGGGAGATACGCAGTATTTT.

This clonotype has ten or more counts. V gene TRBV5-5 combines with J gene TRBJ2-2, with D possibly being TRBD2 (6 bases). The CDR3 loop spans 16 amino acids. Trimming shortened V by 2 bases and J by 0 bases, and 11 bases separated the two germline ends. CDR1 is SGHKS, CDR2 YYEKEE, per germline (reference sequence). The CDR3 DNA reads TGTGCCAGCAGCTTAGCGGGCCAAACGAACACCGGGGAGCTGTTTTTT. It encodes CASSLAGQTNTGELFF.

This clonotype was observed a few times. This CDR3 reads CASSSAGSGANVLTF. In DNA form, the CDR3 reads TGTGCCAGCTCCTCTGCGGGCTCTGGGGCCAACGTCCTGACTTTC. The chain links TRBV18 to TRBJ2-6; tentative D call: TRBD2 (5 bases). V was pared by 6 bases and J by 0 bases, with 9 bases between. Germline assignment: CDR1 KGHSH and CDR2 LQKENI. CDR3 length: 15 amino acids.

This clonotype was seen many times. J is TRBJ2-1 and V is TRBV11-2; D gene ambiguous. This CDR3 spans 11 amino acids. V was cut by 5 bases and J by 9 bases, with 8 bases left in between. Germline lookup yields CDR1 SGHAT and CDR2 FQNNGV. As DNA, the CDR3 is TGTGCCAGCAGCCCCCGTACTGAGCAGTTCTTC. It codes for CASSPRTEQFF.

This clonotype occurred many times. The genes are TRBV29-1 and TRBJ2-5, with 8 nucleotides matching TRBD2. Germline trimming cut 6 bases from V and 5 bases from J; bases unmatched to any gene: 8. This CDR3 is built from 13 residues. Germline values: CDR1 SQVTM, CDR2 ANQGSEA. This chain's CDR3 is CSVVTSGGETQYF. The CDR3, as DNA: TGCAGCGTCGTAACTAGCGGAGGGGAGACCCAGTACTTC. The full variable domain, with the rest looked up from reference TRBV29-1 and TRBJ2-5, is SAVISQKPSRDICQRGTSLTIQCQVDSQVTMMFWYRQQPGQSLTLIATANQGSEATYESGFVIDKFPISRPNLTFSTLTVSNMSPEDSSIYLCSVVTSGGETQYFGPGTRLLVL.

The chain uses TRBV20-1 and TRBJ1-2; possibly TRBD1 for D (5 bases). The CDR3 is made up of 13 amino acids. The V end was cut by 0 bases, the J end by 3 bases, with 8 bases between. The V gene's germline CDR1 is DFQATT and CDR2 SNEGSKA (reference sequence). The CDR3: CSARDPGDYGYTF. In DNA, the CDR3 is TGCAGTGCTAGAGATCCGGGGGACTATGGCTACACCTTC.

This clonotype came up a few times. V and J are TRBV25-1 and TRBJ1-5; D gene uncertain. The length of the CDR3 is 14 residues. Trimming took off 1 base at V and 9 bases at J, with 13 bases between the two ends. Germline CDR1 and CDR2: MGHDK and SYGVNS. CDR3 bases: TGTGCCAGCAGTGAATTGTCCGGCCCTGGGCCCCAGCATTTT. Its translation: CASSELSGPGPQHF.

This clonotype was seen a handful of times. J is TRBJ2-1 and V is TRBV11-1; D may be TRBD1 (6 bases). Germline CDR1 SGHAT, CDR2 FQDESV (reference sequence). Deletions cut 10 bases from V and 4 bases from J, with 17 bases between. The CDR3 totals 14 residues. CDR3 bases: TGTGCCACTTCGGCGGACAGCGTATACAATGAGCAGTTCTTC. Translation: CATSADSVYNEQFF.

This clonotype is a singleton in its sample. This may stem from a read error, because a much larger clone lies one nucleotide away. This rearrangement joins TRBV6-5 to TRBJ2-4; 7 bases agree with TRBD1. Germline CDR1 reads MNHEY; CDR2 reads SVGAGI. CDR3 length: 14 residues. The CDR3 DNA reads TGTGCCTGCAGCTCACAGGGGGCCAAAAACATTCAGTACTTC. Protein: CACSSQGAKNIQYF.

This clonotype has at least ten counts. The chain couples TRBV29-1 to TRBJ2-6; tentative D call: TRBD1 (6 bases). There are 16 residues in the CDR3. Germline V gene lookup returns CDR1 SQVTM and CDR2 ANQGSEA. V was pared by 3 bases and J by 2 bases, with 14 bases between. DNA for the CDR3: TGCAGCGTTGAGGACAGCCTAAAGGCTGGGGCCAACGTCCTGACTTTC. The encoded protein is CSVEDSLKAGANVLTF.

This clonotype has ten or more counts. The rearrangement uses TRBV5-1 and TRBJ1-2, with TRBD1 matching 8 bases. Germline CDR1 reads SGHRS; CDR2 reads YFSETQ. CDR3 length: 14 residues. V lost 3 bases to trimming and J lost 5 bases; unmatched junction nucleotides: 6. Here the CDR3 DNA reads TGCGCCAGCAGCTCGGACAGGGACCGATATGGCTACACCTTC. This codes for CASSSDRDRYGYTF.

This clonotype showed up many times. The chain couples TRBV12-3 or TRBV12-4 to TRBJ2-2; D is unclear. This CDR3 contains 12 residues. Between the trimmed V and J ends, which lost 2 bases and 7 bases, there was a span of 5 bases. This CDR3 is CASSLYLGELFF. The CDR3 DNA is TGTGCCAGCAGTTTATATCTCGGGGAGCTGTTTTTT.

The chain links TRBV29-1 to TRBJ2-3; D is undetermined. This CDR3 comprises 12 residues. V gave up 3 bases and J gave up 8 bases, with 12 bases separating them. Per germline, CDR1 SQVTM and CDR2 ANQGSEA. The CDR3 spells CSVDFSSGTQYF. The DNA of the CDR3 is TGCAGCGTTGATTTCTCCTCGGGTACGCAGTATTTT.